The sequence of this T cell receptor beta chain was determined in a study of T cell repertoires in cytomegalovirus infection. Whole-study context: In the study, CMV epitopes included recently identified HLA-C-restricted and well-studied HLA-B-restricted ones. Indications came from public TCR beta signatures; they pointed to CMV infection and to a matching HLA type.

Comment on this clonotype: Antigen unknown.

Whole-study results and caveats: Summed frequency of public TCR beta families distinguished CMV carriers with the relevant HLA. The ex vivo response showed dominance by HLA-C-restricted CMV-specific TCR beta clonotypes.

CDR3 length equals 16 residues. Germline lookup yields CDR1 SGHDN and CDR2 FVKESK. Trimming at V came to 2 bases and at J to 10 bases, leaving 14 bases not matched to a gene. TCRdb re-analysed the reads in MiXCR, keeping a single row per CDR3 protein. The sample records roughly 570,000 distinct CDR3 sequences, 40% being singletons. The sequenced sample was cultured PBMCs, obtained from culture after CMV antigen stimulation. The TCR originated in a human donor in good health (CMV status not recorded). Some clones in this sample may be carry-over from other donors' samples. The chain employs TRBV14 and TRBJ1-1, with 9 positions matching TRBD1. The DNA for the CDR3 is TGTGCCAGCAGCCAATCGGGGGGGTTACAGGGGGCACGAGCTTTCTTT. It specifies CASSQSGGLQGARAFF.